A single sample gave rise to the 10 T cell receptor beta chains below, sequenced in a study of OX40 agonist ivuxolimab in advanced cancers. TCRdb's copy holds only in-frame clones and misses some; the assay was immunoSEQ multiplex PCR. The sample has about 62,000 clones; 88% are singletons. The material was CD4+ or CD8+ T cells sorted from blood, obtained in a trial of the OX40 agonist ivuxolimab. The source of these receptors is an adult with an advanced solid tumor such as melanoma, head and neck, liver or kidney cancer.

The count of this clone is one. V gene TRBV19 combines with J gene TRBJ2-3; the D is unclear. Trimming took off 6 bases at V and 0 bases at J, with 19 bases between the two ends. In germline, CDR1 is LNHDA, CDR2 SQIVND (reference sequence). The CDR3 extends over 17 amino acids. CDR3: CASSPVWVSTSTDTQYF. CDR3 nucleotide sequence: TGTGCCAGTAGCCCCGTCTGGGTGTCAACAAGCACAGATACGCAGTATTTT.

The chain links TRBV29-1 to TRBJ1-2, with 7 bases that match TRBD1. Germline V gene data show CDR1 as SQVTM and CDR2 as ANQGSEA. The ends lost 4 bases at V and 3 bases at J; junction bases unmatched: 14. The CDR3 is 16 amino acids. The CDR3 protein is CSVVIVLGGADYGYTF. CDR3 bases: TGCAGCGTTGTGATTGTTTTAGGGGGCGCGGACTATGGCTACACCTTC.

The table lists this clone with a count of one. The DNA for the CDR3 is TGTGCCAGCGGCGGGAGACCCGACGGGCAGTTCTTC. It codes for CASGGRPDGQFF. The rearrangement uses TRBV6-1 and TRBJ2-1; the match to TRBD2 covers 7 bases. Germline V lookup: CDR1 MNHNS, CDR2 SASEGT. With V trimmed by 8 bases and J by 12 bases, 10 bases remained unmatched. There are 12 residues in the CDR3.

The chain joins TRBV10-3 to TRBJ2-7; D is uncertain. V was shortened by 2 bases and J by 6 bases, with 8 bases between the two germline ends. From germline, CDR1 is ENHRY and CDR2 SYGVKD. CDR3 length: 12 residues. The CDR3 sequence is CAISETVGEQYF. The CDR3, as DNA: TGTGCCATCAGTGAGACGGTGGGCGAGCAGTACTTC.

This clone was counted a few times. The chain links TRBV5-5 to TRBJ1-4; 9 bases match TRBD1. Germline values: CDR1 SGHKS, CDR2 YYEKEE (reference sequence). The CDR3 spans 14 residues. The J segment lost 8 bases and the V segment lost 4 bases, leaving 6 bases of the junction unmatched. DNA of the CDR3: TGTGCCAGCAGCGTACAGGGGGCTTGGGAAAAACTGTTTTTT. Its translation: CASSVQGAWEKLFF. The variable domain in full, completed from reference TRBV5-5 and TRBJ1-4, reads DAGVTQSPTHLIKTRGQQVTLRCSPISGHKSVSWYQQVLGQGPQFIFQYYEKEERGRGNFPDRFSARQFPNYSSELNVNALLLGDSALYLCASSVQGAWEKLFFGSGTQLSVL.

This chain links TRBV19 with TRBJ2-5; D perhaps matches TRBD2 (5 bases). The CDR3 totals 14 residues. The V gene lost 1 base and the J gene lost 5 bases, with 11 bases spanning the gap. Germline CDR1 reads LNHDA; CDR2 reads SQIVND (reference sequence). CDR3 in amino acids: CASSIGAGGETQYF. The CDR3 DNA reads TGTGCCAGTAGTATAGGGGCAGGAGGCGAGACCCAGTACTTC.

V and J are TRBV6-5 and TRBJ2-5; D gene ambiguous. CDR1 is MNHEY and CDR2 is SVGAGI in the germline V gene. This CDR3 comprises 13 residues. The ends were cut back, 5 bases at V and 2 bases at J, with 9 bases in the middle. CDR3 amino acids: CASSPLGQETQYF. CDR3 sequence (DNA): TGTGCCAGCAGTCCCCTAGGGCAAGAGACCCAGTACTTC.

The rearrangement joins TRBV2 to TRBJ2-7; D may correspond to TRBD1 or TRBD2 (5 bases each). This CDR3 has 15 amino acids. Deletions cut 2 bases from V and 7 bases from J, with 18 bases between. Germline loops: CDR1 SNHLY, CDR2 FYNNEI. The CDR3 DNA is TGTGCCAGCAGTGAATCCGGGACCCAAACGTCTGAGCAGTACTTC. Translated, it gives CASSESGTQTSEQYF.

This chain uses TRBV7-8 with TRBJ2-1; D not resolved. CDR1 is SGHVS and CDR2 is FQNEAQ in the germline V gene. Trimming pared 1 base from V and 4 bases from J, leaving 8 bases between. This CDR3 has 14 residues. The CDR3 DNA sequence: TGTGCCAGCAGCTTAGATTCCAGATACAATGAGCAGTTCTTC. Protein product: CASSLDSRYNEQFF. Based on the CDR3 plus reference TRBV7-8 and TRBJ2-1, the full variable domain is GAGVSQSPRYKVAKRGQDVALRCDPISGHVSLFWYQQALGQGPEFLTYFQNEAQLDKSGLPSDRFFAERPEGSVSTLKIQRTQQEDSAVYLCASSLDSRYNEQFFGPGTRLTVL.

This chain joins TRBV6-5 and TRBJ2-7; D gene ambiguous. V lost 4 bases and J 3 bases, leaving 10 bases between the germline ends. The length of the CDR3 is 13 residues. In germline, CDR1 is MNHEY, CDR2 SVGAGI. CDR3 DNA sequence: TGTGCCAGCAGTTCATATCTCCGCTACGAGCAGTACTTC. Residues: CASSSYLRYEQYF.